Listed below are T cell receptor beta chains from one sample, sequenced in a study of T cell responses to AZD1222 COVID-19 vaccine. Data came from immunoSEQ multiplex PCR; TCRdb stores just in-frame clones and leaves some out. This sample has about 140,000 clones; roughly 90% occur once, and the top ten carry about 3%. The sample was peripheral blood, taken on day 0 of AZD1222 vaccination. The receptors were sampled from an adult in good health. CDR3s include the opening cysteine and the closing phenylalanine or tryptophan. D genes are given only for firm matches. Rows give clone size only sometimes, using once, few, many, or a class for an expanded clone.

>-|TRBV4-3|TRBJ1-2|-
CASSQDLGRGYGYTF
TGCGCCAGCAGCCAAGATTTGGGCCGGGGGTATGGCTACACCTTC
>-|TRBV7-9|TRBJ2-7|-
CASSSMVAFTYEQYF
TGTGCCAGCAGCTCAATGGTGGCCTTTACCTACGAGCAGTACTTC
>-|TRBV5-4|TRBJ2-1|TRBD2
CASSRRTSGTYNEQFF
TGTGCCAGCAGCCGCCGGACTAGCGGAACCTACAATGAGCAGTTCTTC
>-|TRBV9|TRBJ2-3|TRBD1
CASSLTGGAGDTQYF
TGTGCCAGCAGCTTAACAGGGGGCGCGGGGGATACGCAGTATTTT
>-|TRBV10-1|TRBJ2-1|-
CASSESLPSAPNEQFF
TGCGCCAGCAGTGAGTCTTTACCTAGCGCACCGAATGAGCAGTTCTTC
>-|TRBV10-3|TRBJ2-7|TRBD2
CAISDPGLAGGSYEQYF
TGTGCCATCAGTGACCCAGGACTAGCGGGAGGGTCCTACGAGCAGTACTTC
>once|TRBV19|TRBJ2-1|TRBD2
CASSRLHPGTSGSVEQFF
TGTGCCAGTAGTAGACTTCATCCCGGGACTAGCGGGAGTGTCGAGCAGTTCTTC
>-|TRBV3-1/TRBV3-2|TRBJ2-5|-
CASSQPRDTYQETQYF
TGTGCCAGCAGCCAGCCCCGGGACACGTACCAAGAGACCCAGTACTTC
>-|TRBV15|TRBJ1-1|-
CATRKRADGPRDTEAFF
TGTGCCACCAGGAAACGGGCCGACGGTCCCCGCGACACTGAAGCTTTCTTT
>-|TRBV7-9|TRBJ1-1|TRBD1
CASSRTDRGGMNTEAFF
TGTGCCAGCAGCCGAACAGACAGGGGCGGAATGAACACTGAAGCTTTCTTT
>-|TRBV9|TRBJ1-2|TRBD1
CASSVALGQAHGYTF
TGTGCCAGCAGCGTAGCCCTGGGACAGGCCCATGGCTACACCTTC
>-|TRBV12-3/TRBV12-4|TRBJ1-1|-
CASRHGVAEAFF
TGTGCCAGTAGGCATGGAGTCGCTGAAGCTTTCTTT
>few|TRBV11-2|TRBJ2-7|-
CASSPRTGEVFSEQYF
TGTGCCAGCAGCCCCCGGACTGGAGAGGTTTTTTCCGAGCAGTACTTC
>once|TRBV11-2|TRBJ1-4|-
CASSSMTEPNEKLFF
TGTGCCAGCAGCTCTATGACGGAGCCTAATGAAAAACTGTTTTTT
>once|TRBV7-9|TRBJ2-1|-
CASRSNNEQFF
TGTGCCAGCAGGTCTAACAATGAGCAGTTCTTC
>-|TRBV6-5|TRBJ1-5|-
CASSYEGPGVNQPQHF
TGTGCCAGCAGTTACGAAGGACCGGGAGTAAATCAGCCCCAGCATTTT
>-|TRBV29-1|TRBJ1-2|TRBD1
CSVTGGASYGYTF
TGCAGCGTTACAGGGGGCGCGTCCTATGGCTACACCTTC
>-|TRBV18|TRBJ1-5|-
CASSPRLDDQPQHF
TGTGCCAGCTCTCCCCGTCTCGACGATCAGCCCCAGCATTTT
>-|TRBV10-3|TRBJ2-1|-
CAISASGGGNEQFF
TGTGCCATCAGTGCTAGTGGAGGCGGCAATGAGCAGTTCTTC
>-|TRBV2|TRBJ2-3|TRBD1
CASRTGGTDTQYF
TGTGCCAGCCGGACAGGGGGCACAGATACGCAGTATTTT
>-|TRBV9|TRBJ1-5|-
CASSSPRHFNQPQHF
TGTGCCAGCAGCTCACCTCGACACTTTAATCAGCCCCAGCATTTT
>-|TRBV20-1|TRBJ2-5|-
CSTPRVETQYF
TGCAGTACACCGAGGGTGGAGACCCAGTACTTC
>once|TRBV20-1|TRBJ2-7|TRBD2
CSARGLAGF
TGCAGTGCTAGGGGACTAGCGGGCTTC
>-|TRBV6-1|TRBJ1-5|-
CASSATPTESNQPQHF
TGTGCCAGCAGTGCTACTCCGACAGAGAGCAATCAGCCCCAGCATTTT
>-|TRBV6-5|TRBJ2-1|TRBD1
CASGGQIDEQFF
TGTGCCAGCGGGGGACAGATCGATGAGCAGTTCTTC
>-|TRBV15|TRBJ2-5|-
CATSRVGVSQETQYF
TGTGCCACCAGCAGAGTTGGAGTTAGTCAAGAGACCCAGTACTTC
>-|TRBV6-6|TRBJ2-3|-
CASSYPAKDTQYF
TGTGCCAGCAGTTACCCCGCGAAAGATACGCAGTATTTT